A single sample gave rise to the 10 T cell receptor beta chains below, sequenced in a study of glioma-infiltrating T cells. Amplification of TCR alpha and beta CDR3 regions from RNA used iRepertoire nested multiplex PCR. TCRdb passed the multiplex PCR reads through MiXCR, listing each CDR3 protein once. The sample lists 95,000 to 150,000 distinct CDR3 sequences, roughly 25% occurring once. Material for sequencing was glioma tissue, nonneoplastic brain tissue, or PBMCs (not recorded which). These receptors all come from a human donor with low-grade glioma or glioblastoma, undergoing nonglioma brain surgery, or in good health (not recorded which).

At least ten counts were recorded for this clonotype. The chain joins TRBV7-9 to TRBJ2-3, with 10 bases fitting TRBD2. Per germline, CDR1 SEHNR and CDR2 FQNEAQ (reference sequence). Losses at the gene ends were 3 bases for V and 6 bases for J; bases not matched to a gene: 6. The CDR3 has 15 amino acids. The CDR3 loop reads CASSFASGREDTQYF. The CDR3 DNA is TGTGCCAGCAGCTTTGCTAGCGGGAGAGAGGATACGCAGTATTTT.

This clonotype was counted at least ten times. The chain links TRBV6-4 to TRBJ2-3, with D possibly TRBD1 on 6 matching bases. Germline loops: CDR1 MRHNA, CDR2 SNTAGT. Trimming left V 2 bases short and J 6 bases short, with 9 bases between. The CDR3 is made up of 13 amino acids. CDR3 sequence reads: CASSDHREDTQYF. The CDR3 DNA is TGTGCCAGCAGTGACCACAGGGAGGATACGCAGTATTTT.

This clonotype has a count of ten or more. CDR3 DNA sequence: TGTGCCAGCAGTTTAGGGACAGGGGACCTCGCCTACGAGCAGTACTTC. Amino acids: CASSLGTGDLAYEQYF. The chain joins TRBV12-3 or TRBV12-4 to TRBJ2-7, with TRBD1 matching 9 bases. This CDR3 contains 16 residues. V lost 1 base and J lost 2; bases outside the gene matches: 6.

This clonotype was seen more than once but under ten times. The rearrangement links TRBV4-3 to TRBJ1-1, with D unclear. From germline, CDR1 is LGHNA and CDR2 YSLEER. This CDR3 is built from 15 residues. Trimming took 0 bases from V and 3 from J, leaving 11 bases between them. CDR3 sequence: CASSQEVQSYTEAFF. For the CDR3, the DNA is TGCGCCAGCAGCCAAGAGGTTCAGAGTTACACTGAAGCTTTCTTT.

The chain combines TRBV2 with TRBJ1-3; TRBD1 matches at 7 bases. V lost 5 bases and J lost 4; bases outside the gene matches: 8. The V gene's germline CDR1 is SNHLY and CDR2 FYNNEI. The length of the CDR3 is 15 residues. The CDR3 sequence is CASSLDRSRGNTIYF. The CDR3 DNA reads as TGTGCCAGCAGTTTGGACAGGTCCAGGGGAAACACCATATATTTT.

In this sample, this clonotype turned up many times. The gene calls are TRBV24-1 and TRBJ1-5; a weak D match, TRBD1 (5 bases). The CDR3 is made up of 15 amino acids. V was clipped by 6 bases and J by 5 bases, with 16 bases between them. Germline values: CDR1 KGHDR, CDR2 SFDVKD. The CDR3 DNA follows: TGTGCCACCAGTCCCACCGGGACCGGTTATCAGCCCCAGCATTTT. Translated: CATSPTGTGYQPQHF.

As concerns this clonotype: This may stem from a read error, because a much larger clone lies one nucleotide away. V usage is TRBV7-2 and J usage is TRBJ2-3; 8 nucleotides line up with TRBD2. Losses at the gene ends were 4 bases for V and 9 bases for J; bases not matched to a gene: 9. Germline V gene sequence: CDR1 SGHTA, CDR2 FQGNSA. The CDR3 runs to 14 residues. The CDR3 sequence: CASSSGLVGGTQYF. CDR3 nucleotides: TGTGCCAGCAGCTCGGGACTAGTGGGAGGGACGCAGTATTTT.

This clonotype came up a few times. The rearrangement joins TRBV19 to TRBJ2-7; a possible D gene is TRBD2 (5 bases). V lost 6 bases, J lost 3 bases, and 18 bases lay in between. This CDR3 contains 15 residues. CDR1 is LNHDA and CDR2 is SQIVND in the germline V gene (reference sequence). The CDR3 DNA reads as TGTGCCAGTAGGTGGAATAGCGCATCGAACTACGAGCAGTACTTC. Protein: CASRWNSASNYEQYF.

The chain is built from TRBV5-1 and TRBJ2-7, with D possibly TRBD1 on 5 matching bases. Germline V gene sequence: CDR1 SGHRS, CDR2 YFSETQ. The CDR3 has 13 amino acids. V was pared by 0 bases and J by 8 bases, with 12 bases between. For the CDR3, the DNA is TGCGCCAGCAGCTTGGCCTCGACGGACAAGCAGTACTTC. This gives the protein CASSLASTDKQYF.

Many counts were recorded for this clonotype. The V and J genes are TRBV20-1 and TRBJ1-2; a weak D match, TRBD1 (5 bases). The CDR3 is 13 residues long. Trimming cost V 5 bases and J 2 bases, with 12 bases left between them. Germline-derived CDR1 and CDR2 are DFQATT and SNEGSKA (reference sequence). This chain's CDR3 is CSAPQEGNYGYTF. CDR3 sequence (DNA): TGCAGTGCTCCCCAGGAGGGGAACTATGGCTACACCTTC.